This is a list of T cell receptor beta chains from one sample in a study of vaccination and CD4 T cells after COVID-19. These receptors' antigens are unknown. TCRdb re-analysed the PCR reads in MiXCR, keeping a single row per CDR3 protein. The table shows more than 9,500 distinct CDR3 sequences, with about 40% occurring only once. Material for sequencing was CD4+ T cells from blood, cultured in vitro. The source of these receptors is a human donor in good health. The CDR3 runs from the conserved cysteine through the conserved F or W. The D gene is left open where the match is weak. Clone size, where shown, is once, few, many, or a class for clones that have expanded.

cdr3_aa: CASRLPGGPNTGELFF
cdr3_nt: TGTGCCAGCAGACTTCCCGGCGGTCCAAACACCGGGGAGCTGTTTTTT
v_call: TRBV6-1
j_call: TRBJ2-2
d_call: .
clone_size: .

cdr3_aa: CASSLRPSPLSTDTQYF
cdr3_nt: TGTGCCAGCAGCTTAAGGCCTAGCCCTCTGAGCACAGATACGCAGTATTTT
v_call: TRBV7-9
j_call: TRBJ2-3
d_call: .
clone_size: .

cdr3_aa: CASSYGAASYNEQFF
cdr3_nt: TGTGCCAGCAGTTATGGCGCCGCGTCCTACAATGAGCAGTTCTTC
v_call: TRBV6-2/TRBV6-3
j_call: TRBJ2-1
d_call: .
clone_size: few

cdr3_aa: CASSENRGMAQHF
cdr3_nt: TGTGCCAGCAGTGAAAACAGGGGGATGGCCCAGCATTTT
v_call: TRBV6-1
j_call: TRBJ1-5
d_call: TRBD1
clone_size: .

cdr3_aa: CASSLLSSGNTIYF
cdr3_nt: TGTGCCAGCAGTTTATTAAGCTCTGGAAACACCATATATTTT
v_call: TRBV28
j_call: TRBJ1-3
d_call: .
clone_size: .

cdr3_aa: CASSYSGRGQDTQYF
cdr3_nt: TGTGCCAGCAGTTACTCGGGGAGGGGTCAAGATACGCAGTATTTT
v_call: TRBV6-5
j_call: TRBJ2-3
d_call: TRBD2
clone_size: few

cdr3_aa: CASSLVKSSYEQYF
cdr3_nt: TGTGCCAGCAGCTTAGTTAAGAGCTCCTACGAGCAGTACTTC
v_call: TRBV7-9
j_call: TRBJ2-7
d_call: .
clone_size: .

cdr3_aa: CSVVTLNSYEQYF
cdr3_nt: TGCAGCGTTGTGACCCTGAACTCCTACGAGCAGTACTTC
v_call: TRBV29-1
j_call: TRBJ2-7
d_call: .
clone_size: .

cdr3_aa: CASSPPYLRGYEQYF
cdr3_nt: TGTGCCAGCAGCCCCCCGTACCTCCGGGGCTACGAGCAGTACTTC
v_call: TRBV11-2
j_call: TRBJ2-7
d_call: .
clone_size: .

cdr3_aa: CASSPGLAGDTQYF
cdr3_nt: TGTGCCAGCAGCCCCGGACTAGCGGGAGATACGCAGTATTTT
v_call: TRBV9
j_call: TRBJ2-3
d_call: TRBD2
clone_size: .

cdr3_aa: CASSYGTGTKTQYF
cdr3_nt: TGTGCCAGCAGTTACGGGACAGGGACCAAGACCCAGTACTTC
v_call: TRBV6-2/TRBV6-3
j_call: TRBJ2-5
d_call: TRBD1
clone_size: .

cdr3_aa: CASSPLGLETQYF
cdr3_nt: TGTGCCAGCAGTCCCCTAGGGCTAGAGACCCAGTACTTC
v_call: TRBV27
j_call: TRBJ2-5
d_call: .
clone_size: few

cdr3_aa: CASSVEASGSYEQHF
cdr3_nt: TGTGCCAGCAGCGTAGAGGCTAGCGGGAGCTACGAGCAGCACTTC
v_call: TRBV9
j_call: TRBJ2-7
d_call: TRBD2
clone_size: .

cdr3_aa: CASTHTSGSVDEQFF
cdr3_nt: TGTGCCAGCACCCACACTAGCGGGAGTGTCGATGAGCAGTTCTTC
v_call: TRBV6-4
j_call: TRBJ2-1
d_call: TRBD2
clone_size: .

cdr3_aa: CAITSGLFREQYF
cdr3_nt: TGTGCCATCACCTCGGGACTCTTTCGCGAGCAGTACTTC
v_call: TRBV28
j_call: TRBJ2-7
d_call: .
clone_size: .

cdr3_aa: CAISGSGTSDTQYF
cdr3_nt: TGTGCCATCAGTGGAAGCGGGACTTCGGATACGCAGTATTTT
v_call: TRBV10-3
j_call: TRBJ2-3
d_call: TRBD2
clone_size: .

cdr3_aa: CASSYDRGGYEQYF
cdr3_nt: TGCGCCAGCAGCTACGACAGGGGGGGGTACGAGCAGTACTTC
v_call: TRBV5-1
j_call: TRBJ2-7
d_call: TRBD1
clone_size: few

cdr3_aa: CASSHGQNQDNSPLHF
cdr3_nt: TGTGCCAGCAGCCACGGACAGAATCAAGATAATTCACCCCTCCACTTT
v_call: TRBV6-1
j_call: TRBJ1-6
d_call: .
clone_size: few

cdr3_aa: CASSVYSGGTYNEQFF
cdr3_nt: TGTGCCAGCAGTGTCTACTCAGGAGGAACCTACAATGAGCAGTTCTTC
v_call: TRBV6-4
j_call: TRBJ2-1
d_call: .
clone_size: few

cdr3_aa: CASRRAVNEKLFF
cdr3_nt: TGTGCCAGCAGGCGGGCGGTTAATGAAAAACTGTTTTTT
v_call: TRBV7-9
j_call: TRBJ1-4
d_call: .
clone_size: few

cdr3_aa: CASIERQGRNQPQHF
cdr3_nt: TGTGCCAGCATCGAGAGACAGGGGCGCAATCAGCCCCAGCATTTT
v_call: TRBV28
j_call: TRBJ1-5
d_call: TRBD1
clone_size: few

cdr3_aa: CASSYAGTAKYGYTF
cdr3_nt: TGTGCCAGCAGTTACGCAGGGACAGCGAAGTATGGCTACACCTTC
v_call: TRBV6-5
j_call: TRBJ1-2
d_call: TRBD1
clone_size: few

cdr3_aa: CAISASTSGRLPASYEQYF
cdr3_nt: TGTGCCATCAGTGCCTCGACTAGCGGGAGGCTTCCAGCTTCCTACGAGCAGTACTTC
v_call: TRBV10-3
j_call: TRBJ2-7
d_call: TRBD2
clone_size: few

cdr3_aa: CASSYSGKAGSVLETQYF
cdr3_nt: TGTGCCAGCAGTTACTCGGGCAAGGCTGGGTCGGTTTTGGAGACCCAGTACTTC
v_call: TRBV6-2/TRBV6-3
j_call: TRBJ2-5
d_call: .
clone_size: .

cdr3_aa: CASSLAMGGTGANVLTF
cdr3_nt: TGTGCCAGCAGCTTAGCTATGGGTGGAACTGGGGCCAACGTCCTGACTTTC
v_call: TRBV7-2
j_call: TRBJ2-6
d_call: .
clone_size: .

cdr3_aa: CATSREIPYNEQFF
cdr3_nt: TGTGCCACGTCGCGGGAGATACCCTACAATGAGCAGTTCTTC
v_call: TRBV24-1
j_call: TRBJ2-1
d_call: TRBD2
clone_size: .

cdr3_aa: CASTPTGRYGYTF
cdr3_nt: TGTGCCAGTACTCCGACAGGGCGTTACGGCTACACCTTC
v_call: TRBV19
j_call: TRBJ1-2
d_call: TRBD1
clone_size: few

cdr3_aa: CASSLRPANSPLHF
cdr3_nt: TGTGCCAGCAGTTTACGGCCAGCAAATTCACCCCTCCACTTT
v_call: TRBV28
j_call: TRBJ1-6
d_call: .
clone_size: few

cdr3_aa: CASHRQGTGTDTQYF
cdr3_nt: TGTGCCAGCCATCGACAGGGGACGGGCACAGATACGCAGTATTTT
v_call: TRBV2
j_call: TRBJ2-3
d_call: TRBD1
clone_size: few

cdr3_aa: CASTKDGMYNEQFF
cdr3_nt: TGTGCCAGCACCAAAGACGGGATGTATAATGAGCAGTTCTTC
v_call: TRBV6-1
j_call: TRBJ2-1
d_call: .
clone_size: once

cdr3_aa: CASSPRTGITDTQYF
cdr3_nt: TGTGCCAGCTCACCACGGACAGGGATAACAGATACGCAGTATTTT
v_call: TRBV18
j_call: TRBJ2-3
d_call: TRBD1
clone_size: .

cdr3_aa: CSARGAGPMGGESTDTQYF
cdr3_nt: TGCAGTGCTAGAGGGGCGGGCCCCATGGGAGGGGAGAGCACAGATACGCAGTATTTT
v_call: TRBV20-1
j_call: TRBJ2-3
d_call: TRBD2
clone_size: .

cdr3_aa: CASSHQGDTQYF
cdr3_nt: TGTGCCAGCAGCCATCAGGGAGATACGCAGTATTTT
v_call: TRBV6-2/TRBV6-3
j_call: TRBJ2-3
d_call: .
clone_size: few

cdr3_aa: CASSYSGAGREYEQYF
cdr3_nt: TGTGCCAGCAGTTACTCGGGAGCTGGTCGCGAATACGAGCAGTACTTC
v_call: TRBV6-5
j_call: TRBJ2-7
d_call: .
clone_size: .

cdr3_aa: CASSNKSRTGRNQPQHF
cdr3_nt: TGTGCCAGCAGCAATAAATCTCGGACAGGGAGGAATCAGCCCCAGCATTTT
v_call: TRBV21-1
j_call: TRBJ1-5
d_call: .
clone_size: .

cdr3_aa: CASSFMVGELFF
cdr3_nt: TGTGCCAGCAGTTTCATGGTCGGGGAGCTGTTTTTT
v_call: TRBV12-3/TRBV12-4
j_call: TRBJ2-2
d_call: .
clone_size: .

cdr3_aa: CASRIIGGNSPLHF
cdr3_nt: TGTGCCAGTAGGATTATCGGGGGAAATTCACCCCTCCACTTT
v_call: TRBV19
j_call: TRBJ1-6
d_call: .
clone_size: .

cdr3_aa: CATSGDPGHSTGELFF
cdr3_nt: TGTGCCACCAGTGGTGATCCGGGACACAGCACCGGGGAGCTGTTTTTT
v_call: TRBV24-1
j_call: TRBJ2-2
d_call: .
clone_size: .

cdr3_aa: CASSNSGTYNYEQYF
cdr3_nt: TGTGCCAGCTCAAACTCCGGGACATATAACTACGAGCAGTACTTC
v_call: TRBV27
j_call: TRBJ2-7
d_call: .
clone_size: few

cdr3_aa: CSATGRWGAKNGYTF
cdr3_nt: TGCAGTGCTACCGGGCGTTGGGGGGCAAAGAATGGCTACACCTTC
v_call: TRBV20-1
j_call: TRBJ1-2
d_call: .
clone_size: .

cdr3_aa: CATSRGDTKNIQYF
cdr3_nt: TGTGCCACCAGCAGGGGGGATACCAAAAACATTCAGTACTTC
v_call: TRBV15
j_call: TRBJ2-4
d_call: .
clone_size: .

cdr3_aa: CSVDAFQGTNEQFF
cdr3_nt: TGCAGCGTTGATGCATTCCAGGGAACCAATGAGCAGTTCTTC
v_call: TRBV29-1
j_call: TRBJ2-1
d_call: .
clone_size: .

cdr3_aa: CATSLAGTSGINEQFF
cdr3_nt: TGTGCCACCAGCTTGGCCGGGACTAGCGGGATAAATGAGCAGTTCTTC
v_call: TRBV15
j_call: TRBJ2-1
d_call: TRBD2
clone_size: .

cdr3_aa: CASSSLTSGRDEQYF
cdr3_nt: TGTGCCAGCAGCTCTCTGACTAGCGGGAGGGACGAGCAGTACTTC
v_call: TRBV7-2
j_call: TRBJ2-7
d_call: TRBD2
clone_size: .